This T cell receptor (beta chain) is drawn from a study of CD8+ T cells in alopecia areata. About the study: In an open-label trial, patients got 5 to 10 mg tofacitinib twice daily.

The germline CDR1 and CDR2 sequences are SGHRS and YFSETQ. The V end was cut by 4 bases, the J end by 1 base, with 17 bases between. CDR3 length: 16 amino acids. As concerns this clone: Its antigen is as yet unknown.

RNA extraction and reverse transcription yielded cDNA as sequencing template. Measured with immunoSEQ multiplex PCR; TCRdb has only the in-frame clones, and not every one. Of 80,000 to 100,000 clones in the sample, about 40% were seen once. Described treatment: oral pan-JAK inhibitor, 5-10 mg twice daily. Alopecia areata patients provided lesional scalp punch biopsies and peripheral blood. Study-level points and caveats: The study found TCR sharing across patients less clear than in mice, possibly for HLA reasons. Sequence data from scalp samples additionally include resident alphabeta T cells of normal skin.

The sequence derives from a human donor with alopecia areata. The chain uses TRBV5-1 and TRBJ1-1, with D perhaps TRBD1 (6 bases). This material consisted of CD8+ T cells sorted from blood, taken at week 24, from a patient treated with tofacitinib. CDR3 nucleotides: TGCGCCAGCAGCCAAGGAGCAGGGGCCACGAACACTGAAGCTTTCTTT. It is translated as CASSQGAGATNTEAFF.